This entry lists 4 T cell receptor beta chains sequenced from one sample in a study of blood T cell repertoires in COVID-19. Produced via immunoSEQ multiplex PCR; TCRdb's table is partial and in-frame only. The profile shows some 30,000 clones, about 90% of them singletons. Sequenced: peripheral blood. The receptors shown here come from a human donor in a cohort sampled during active COVID-19.

The V call is TRBV14, the J call TRBJ1-1; TRBD1 aligns across 8 bases. The CDR3 has 14 residues. Germline V CDR1 and CDR2: SGHDN, FVKESK. V lost 4 bases and J lost 5; bases outside the gene matches: 6. The CDR3 loop is CASSLQGDETEAFF. In nucleotides, the CDR3 is TGTGCCAGCAGCCTACAGGGGGATGAAACTGAAGCTTTCTTT.

J is TRBJ1-2 and V is TRBV6-6; D call uncertain. Per germline, CDR1 MNHNY and CDR2 SVGAGI (reference sequence). V lost 5 bases to trimming and J lost 5 bases, with 12 bases between them. This CDR3 has 13 amino acids. CDR3 amino acids: CASSEGRLYGYTF. In DNA form, the CDR3 reads TGTGCCAGCAGTGAGGGTCGGCTGTATGGCTACACCTTC.

This chain connects TRBV9 to TRBJ2-1; 8 nucleotides match TRBD2. The CDR3 spans 15 residues. Germline lookup yields CDR1 SGDLS and CDR2 YYNGEE. V lost 6 bases to trimming and J lost 0 bases; unmatched junction nucleotides: 5. CDR3 protein: CASTQGLGSYNEQFF. The CDR3 DNA sequence: TGTGCCAGCACTCAGGGACTAGGCTCCTACAATGAGCAGTTCTTC. The full variable domain, with the rest looked up from reference TRBV9 and TRBJ2-1, is DSGVTQTPKHLITATGQRVTLRCSPRSGDLSVYWYQQSLDQGLQFLIQYYNGEERAKGNILERFSAQQFPDLHSELNLSSLELGDSALYFCASTQGLGSYNEQFFGPGTRLTVL.

The chain carries TRBV28 and TRBJ2-7; weak D call: TRBD1 (5 bases). The CDR3 is 13 residues long. The ends were cut back, 6 bases at V and 9 bases at J, with 18 bases in the middle. Germline-derived CDR1 and CDR2 are MDHEN and SYDVKM. The CDR3: CASRPGPSQGQYF. In nucleotides, the CDR3 is TGTGCCAGCAGACCCGGACCCTCCCAGGGGCAGTACTTC.